Included here is one T cell receptor (beta chain) sequence, with context. This sample was taken from a study of blood T cell repertoires in COVID-19. Study overall: COVID-19 samples, acute and convalescent, were from the United States, Italy and Spain. From T cells, B-cell-depleted T cells, or PBMCs came the material, which was cDNA or gDNA.

In the study's own analysis: Cell counts per sample came from amplifying reference gene primers. Sequencing used immunoSEQ multiplex PCR; TCRdb keeps in-frame clones, though not all of them. V and J calls and clone size follow that table, whereas D and trimming were derived from the DNA. This sample has fewer than 55,000 clones, with around 92% found just once. Germline V gives CDR1 ENHRY, CDR2 SYGVKD. CDR3 length: 17 residues. The V and J ends lost 0 bases and 0 bases respectively, with 11 bases between them. This receptor was taken from a man older than 75 with active or convalescent COVID-19. Sample: peripheral blood. The chain carries TRBV10-3 and TRBJ1-4, with a weak D call TRBD1 (5 bases). The CDR3 bases are TGTGCCATCAGTGAGTCGACCCCGACAGCAACTAATGAAAAACTGTTTTTT. Its translation: CAISESTPTATNEKLFF.